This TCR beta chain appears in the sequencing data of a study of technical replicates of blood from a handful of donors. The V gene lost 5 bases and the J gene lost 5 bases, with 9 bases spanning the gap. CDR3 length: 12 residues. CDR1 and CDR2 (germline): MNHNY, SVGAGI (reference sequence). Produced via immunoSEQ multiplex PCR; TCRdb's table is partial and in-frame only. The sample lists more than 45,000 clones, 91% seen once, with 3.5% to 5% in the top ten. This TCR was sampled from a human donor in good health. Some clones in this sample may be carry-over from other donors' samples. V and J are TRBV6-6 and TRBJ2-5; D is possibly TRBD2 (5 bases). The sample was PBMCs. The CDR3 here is CASSPGGETQYF. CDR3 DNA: TGTGCCAGCAGTCCCGGCGGGGAGACCCAGTACTTC.